These T cell receptor beta chains were read from a single sample in a study of blood T cell repertoires in COVID-19. The data were produced by immunoSEQ multiplex PCR, yet TCRdb's version contains in-frame clones alone and is incomplete. The sample lists 250,000 to 400,000 clones, about nine tenths occurring once. The source material was PBMCs or T cells enriched from blood (not recorded which). The source of these receptors is a man in his sixties who had recovered from COVID-19. CDR3s include the opening cysteine and the closing phenylalanine or tryptophan. The order of the fields is J gene, clone size, V gene, CDR3 protein. Expanded clones get a size class; other rows say once, few or many, or leave the size out.

J: TRBJ2-7
size: few
V: TRBV10-3
CDR3: CAISKGTGIRYEQYF

J: TRBJ2-7
size: .
V: TRBV18
CDR3: CASSPTITGTEYEQYF

J: TRBJ2-3
size: .
V: TRBV6-2/TRBV6-3
CDR3: CASSYSASGHTDTQYF

J: TRBJ2-1
size: .
V: TRBV19
CDR3: CASSPHGAGRMDEQFF

J: TRBJ2-1
size: .
V: TRBV11-2
CDR3: CASSINSYNEQFF

J: TRBJ1-1
size: .
V: TRBV7-2
CDR3: CASSLVGVRAFF

J: TRBJ1-3
size: .
V: TRBV10-3
CDR3: CAISPDSRSGNTIYF

J: TRBJ2-5
size: .
V: TRBV18
CDR3: CASSPPTRETQYF

J: TRBJ1-1
size: .
V: TRBV3-1/TRBV3-2
CDR3: CASRTGESTEAFF

J: TRBJ2-7
size: .
V: TRBV3-1/TRBV3-2
CDR3: CASSQEGRAHYEQYF

J: TRBJ2-1
size: .
V: TRBV10-1
CDR3: CASSGGLAGGVNEQFF

J: TRBJ2-1
size: .
V: TRBV7-3
CDR3: CASSLDPAVVYNEQFF

J: TRBJ2-6
size: .
V: TRBV11-2
CDR3: CASSPGQGSLSGANVLTF

J: TRBJ1-2
size: few
V: TRBV6-2/TRBV6-3
CDR3: CASSLGQARSYGYTF

J: TRBJ1-4
size: .
V: TRBV29-1
CDR3: CSVDTGLLNEKLFF

J: TRBJ1-2
size: .
V: TRBV5-5
CDR3: CASSLAGSANYGYTF

J: TRBJ1-3
size: .
V: TRBV5-1
CDR3: CASSLVGALVGNTIYF

J: TRBJ2-3
size: .
V: TRBV10-3
CDR3: CAISESRLAIADTQYF

J: TRBJ2-7
size: .
V: TRBV2
CDR3: CASSGGTAGTYEQYF

J: TRBJ2-2
size: .
V: TRBV7-3
CDR3: CASGTGANTGELFF

J: TRBJ1-5
size: once
V: TRBV2
CDR3: CASNKGGGSLNQPQHF

J: TRBJ1-5
size: .
V: TRBV19
CDR3: CASSLGTVLNQPQHF

J: TRBJ1-6
size: .
V: TRBV3-1/TRBV3-2
CDR3: CASSPRGGSPLHF

J: TRBJ1-6
size: .
V: TRBV5-4
CDR3: CASSLKTGFSSYNSPLHF